This TCR beta chain was captured in a study of T cells in Graves' hyperthyroidism and ophthalmopathy. Study-wide context: Peripheral blood was acquired at first diagnosis, ahead of any therapy whatsoever.

Using RNA transcripts as the source, TCR beta CDR3 regions were amplified. The TCR CDR3 was amplified in a first-round RT-PCR using the HTBI primer set. TCRdb re-called the multiplex PCR reads with MiXCR, one entry per CDR3 protein. The sample shows about 600,000 distinct CDR3 sequences, 12% to 15% of them seen only once. This clonotype was seen ten or more times. Germline V gene data show CDR1 as SEHNR and CDR2 as FQNEAQ (reference sequence). V lost 3 bases to trimming and J lost 7 bases, with 6 bases between them. The CDR3 has 11 amino acids. The genes are TRBV7-9 and TRBJ1-1; no reliable D call. The specimen was blood. The clonotype comes from a woman under 30 with Graves' ophthalmopathy. DNA of the CDR3: TGTGCCAGCAGCTTTATAGGTGAAGCTTTCTTT. It yields the protein CASSFIGEAFF.